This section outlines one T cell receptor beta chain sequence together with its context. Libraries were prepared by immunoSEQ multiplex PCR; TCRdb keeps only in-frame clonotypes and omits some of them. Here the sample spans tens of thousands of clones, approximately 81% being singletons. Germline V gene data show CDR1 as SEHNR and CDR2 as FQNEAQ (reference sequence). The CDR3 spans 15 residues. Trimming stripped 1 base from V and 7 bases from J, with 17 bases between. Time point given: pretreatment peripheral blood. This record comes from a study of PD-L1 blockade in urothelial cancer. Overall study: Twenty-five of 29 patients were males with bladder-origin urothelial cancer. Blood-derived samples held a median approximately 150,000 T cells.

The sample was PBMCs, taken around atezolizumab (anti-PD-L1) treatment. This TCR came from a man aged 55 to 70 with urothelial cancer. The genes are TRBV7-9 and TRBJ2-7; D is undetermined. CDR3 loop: CASSLERFGPPEQYF. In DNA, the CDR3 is TGTGCCAGCAGCTTAGAACGGTTTGGGCCTCCTGAGCAGTACTTC.